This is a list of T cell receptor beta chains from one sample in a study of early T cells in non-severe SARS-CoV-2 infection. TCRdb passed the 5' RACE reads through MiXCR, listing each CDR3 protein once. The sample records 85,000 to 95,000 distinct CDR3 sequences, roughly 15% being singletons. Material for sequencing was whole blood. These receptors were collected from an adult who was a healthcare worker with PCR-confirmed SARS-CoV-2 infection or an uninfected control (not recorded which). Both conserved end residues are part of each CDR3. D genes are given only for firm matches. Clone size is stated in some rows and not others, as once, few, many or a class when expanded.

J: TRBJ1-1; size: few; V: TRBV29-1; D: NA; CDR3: CSVRQLRGEAFF; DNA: TGCAGCGTTCGACAACTAAGGGGGGAAGCTTTCTTT
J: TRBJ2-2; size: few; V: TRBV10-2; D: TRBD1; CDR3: CASSWTGGLANTGELFF; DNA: TGCGCCAGCAGTTGGACAGGGGGATTAGCGAACACCGGGGAGCTGTTTTTT
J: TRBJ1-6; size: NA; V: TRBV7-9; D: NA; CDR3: CASSLARGVSPLHF; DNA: TGTGCCAGCAGCTTAGCGAGAGGGGTTTCACCCCTCCACTTT
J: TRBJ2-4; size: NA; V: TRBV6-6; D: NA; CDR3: CASSYGTLGSIAKNIQYF; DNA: TGTGCCAGCAGTTACGGGACGTTGGGCTCGATAGCCAAAAACATTCAGTACTTC
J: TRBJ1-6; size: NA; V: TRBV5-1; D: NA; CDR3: CASSLGGEYNSPLHF; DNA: TGCGCCAGCAGCTTGGGGGGAGAGTATAATTCACCCCTCCACTTT
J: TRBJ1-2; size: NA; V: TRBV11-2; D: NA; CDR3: CASSPITTGINYGYTF; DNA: TGTGCCAGCAGTCCGATTACTACAGGGATCAACTATGGCTACACCTTC
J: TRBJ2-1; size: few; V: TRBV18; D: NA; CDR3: CASSSLPTGFRDYNEQFF; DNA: TGTGCCAGCTCATCGCTCCCTACGGGTTTTAGGGACTACAATGAGCAGTTCTTC
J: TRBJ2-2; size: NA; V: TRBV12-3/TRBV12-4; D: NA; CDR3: CASSLITGGELFF; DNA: TGTGCCAGCAGTTTAATTACAGGCGGGGAGCTGTTTTTT
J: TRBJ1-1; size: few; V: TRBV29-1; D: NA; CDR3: CSVDFGYEAFF; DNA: TGCAGCGTTGACTTTGGGTATGAAGCTTTCTTT
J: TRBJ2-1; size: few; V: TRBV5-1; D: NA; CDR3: CASSLDLASNEQFF; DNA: TGCGCCAGCAGCTTGGACCTAGCGAGCAATGAGCAGTTCTTC
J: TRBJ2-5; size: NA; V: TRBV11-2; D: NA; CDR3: CASSPGLRETQYF; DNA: TGTGCCAGCAGCCCGGGACTGAGGGAGACCCAGTACTTC
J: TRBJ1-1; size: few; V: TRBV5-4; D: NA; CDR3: CASSLEPEGEAFF; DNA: TGTGCCAGCAGCTTGGAGCCGGAGGGGGAAGCTTTCTTT
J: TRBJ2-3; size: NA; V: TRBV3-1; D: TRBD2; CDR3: CASSPPMGREGDTQYF; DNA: TGTGCCAGCAGCCCGCCTATGGGCAGGGAGGGAGATACGCAGTATTTT
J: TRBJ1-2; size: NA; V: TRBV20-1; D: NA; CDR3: CSARDTYGYTF; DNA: TGCAGTGCTAGAGATACCTATGGCTACACCTTC
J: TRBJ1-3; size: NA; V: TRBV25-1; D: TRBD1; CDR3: CASRTGAGNTIYF; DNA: TGTGCCAGCAGGACAGGGGCTGGAAACACCATATATTTT
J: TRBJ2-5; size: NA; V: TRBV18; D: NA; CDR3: CASSPPVSQETQYF; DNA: TGTGCCAGCTCACCACCGGTCAGTCAAGAGACCCAGTACTTC
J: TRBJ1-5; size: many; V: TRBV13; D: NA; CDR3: CASSLGGQGNQPQHF; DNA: TGTGCCAGCAGCTTAGGCGGACAAGGGAATCAGCCCCAGCATTTT
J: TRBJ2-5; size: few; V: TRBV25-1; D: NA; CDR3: CASREGQETQYF; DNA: TGTGCCAGCAGGGAGGGCCAAGAGACCCAGTACTTC
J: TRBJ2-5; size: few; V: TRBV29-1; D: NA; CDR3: CSGHRGQETQYF; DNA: TGCAGTGGACATCGGGGCCAAGAGACCCAGTACTTC
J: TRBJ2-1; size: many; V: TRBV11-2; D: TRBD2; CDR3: CASSYNGVAGDHNEQFF; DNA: TGTGCCAGCAGCTACAATGGAGTAGCGGGGGACCACAATGAGCAGTTCTTC
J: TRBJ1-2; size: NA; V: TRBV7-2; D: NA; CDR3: CASSFPTGSSNYGYTF; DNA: TGTGCCAGCAGCTTCCCTACAGGGAGTTCTAACTATGGCTACACCTTC
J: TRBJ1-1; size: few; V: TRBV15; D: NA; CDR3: CATSKQGNMNTEAFF; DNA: TGTGCCACCAGCAAACAGGGCAATATGAACACTGAAGCTTTCTTT
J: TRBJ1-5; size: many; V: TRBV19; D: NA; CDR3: CASSMWQGNNQPQHF; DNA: TGTGCCAGTAGTATGTGGCAGGGTAACAATCAGCCCCAGCATTTT
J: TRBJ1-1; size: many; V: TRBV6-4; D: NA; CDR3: CASSDSSRGTEAFF; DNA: TGTGCCAGCAGTGACTCGAGTCGGGGGACTGAAGCTTTCTTT
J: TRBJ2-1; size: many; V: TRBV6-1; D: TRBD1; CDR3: CASADRGRYNEQFF; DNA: TGTGCCAGCGCGGACAGGGGAAGATACAATGAGCAGTTCTTC
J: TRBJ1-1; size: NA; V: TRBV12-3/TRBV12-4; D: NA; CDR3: CASSLRGEAFF; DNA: TGTGCCAGCAGTTTACGGGGTGAAGCTTTCTTT
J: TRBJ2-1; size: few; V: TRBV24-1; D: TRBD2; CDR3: CATSDRRTSSYNEQFF; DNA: TGTGCCACCAGTGATAGAAGGACTAGCTCCTACAATGAGCAGTTCTTC
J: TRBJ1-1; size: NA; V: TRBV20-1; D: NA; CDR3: CSANPGGLNTEAFF; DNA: TGCAGTGCTAATCCCGGGGGTCTGAACACTGAAGCTTTCTTT
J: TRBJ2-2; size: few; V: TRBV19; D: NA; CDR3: CASWRGGPNTGELFF; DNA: TGTGCCAGCTGGCGCGGGGGCCCGAACACCGGGGAGCTGTTTTTT
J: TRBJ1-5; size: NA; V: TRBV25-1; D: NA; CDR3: CASSEFPGAVGNQPQHF; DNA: TGTGCCAGCAGTGAATTCCCCGGAGCTGTAGGCAATCAGCCCCAGCATTTT
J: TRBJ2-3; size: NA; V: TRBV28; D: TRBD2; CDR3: CASSSSLEGLAGIGRETQYF; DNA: TGTGCCAGCAGTTCATCCCTCGAGGGACTAGCGGGGATTGGAAGGGAGACGCAGTATTTT
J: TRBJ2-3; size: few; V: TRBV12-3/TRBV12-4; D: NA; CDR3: CASSPLESTDTQYF; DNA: TGTGCCAGCAGCCCACTAGAGAGCACAGATACGCAGTATTTT
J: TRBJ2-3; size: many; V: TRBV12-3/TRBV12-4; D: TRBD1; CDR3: CASSLGGQGSTDTQYF; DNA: TGTGCCAGCAGTTTGGGTGGACAGGGTAGCACAGATACGCAGTATTTT
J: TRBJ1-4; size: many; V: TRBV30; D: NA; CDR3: CATKGRANEKLFF; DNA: TGTGCCACCAAAGGCAGGGCTAATGAAAAACTGTTTTTT
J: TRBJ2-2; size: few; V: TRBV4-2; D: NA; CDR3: CASSLGNSANTGELFF; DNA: TGTGCCAGCAGCCTGGGGAACTCCGCGAACACCGGGGAGCTGTTTTTT
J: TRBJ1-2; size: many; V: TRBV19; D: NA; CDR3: CASSILGNGYTF; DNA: TGTGCCAGTAGTATCCTGGGAAACGGCTACACCTTC
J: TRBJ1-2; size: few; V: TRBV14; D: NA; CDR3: CASSQTRGVGGYTF; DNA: TGTGCCAGCAGCCAAACGAGGGGAGTCGGTGGCTACACCTTC
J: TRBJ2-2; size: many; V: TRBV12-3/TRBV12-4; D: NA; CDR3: CASRPAGSAGELFF; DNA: TGTGCCAGCAGGCCAGCAGGGAGCGCCGGGGAGCTGTTTTTT
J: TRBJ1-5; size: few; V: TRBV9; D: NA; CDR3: CASSAFTGINQPQHF; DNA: TGTGCCAGCAGCGCCTTTACAGGGATCAATCAGCCCCAGCATTTT
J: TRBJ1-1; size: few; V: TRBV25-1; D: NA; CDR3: CASSEFVGGRAEAFF; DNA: TGTGCCAGCAGTGAATTCGTCGGGGGCCGAGCTGAAGCTTTCTTT
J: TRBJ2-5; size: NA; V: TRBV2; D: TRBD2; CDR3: CASSLTALISGGPETQYF; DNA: TGTGCCAGCAGCTTAACCGCCCTAATATCGGGGGGTCCGGAGACCCAGTACTTC
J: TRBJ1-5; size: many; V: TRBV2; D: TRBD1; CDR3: CASTGTGGFRQHF; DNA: TGTGCCAGCACCGGGACAGGGGGGTTTCGCCAGCATTTT
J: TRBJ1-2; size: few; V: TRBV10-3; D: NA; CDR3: CAISGGDYGYTF; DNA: TGTGCCATCAGTGGAGGCGACTATGGCTACACCTTC
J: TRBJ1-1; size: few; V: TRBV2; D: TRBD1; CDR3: CASTQDRGLGTEAFF; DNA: TGTGCCAGCACCCAGGACAGGGGGCTCGGCACTGAAGCTTTCTTT
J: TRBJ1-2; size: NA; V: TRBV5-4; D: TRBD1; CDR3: CASSPEQGRYGYTF; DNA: TGTGCCAGCAGCCCTGAACAGGGGCGCTATGGCTACACCTTC
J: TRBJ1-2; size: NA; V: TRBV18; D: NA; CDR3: CASSKNRETNYGYTF; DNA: TGTGCCAGCTCTAAGAACAGGGAGACTAACTATGGCTACACCTTC
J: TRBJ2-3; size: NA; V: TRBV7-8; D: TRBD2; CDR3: CASSLLAGGPTDTQYF; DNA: TGTGCCAGCAGCTTACTAGCGGGGGGACCCACAGATACGCAGTATTTT
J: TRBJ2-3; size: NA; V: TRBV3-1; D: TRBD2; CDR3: CASSQVASGANTDTQYF; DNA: TGTGCCAGCAGCCAAGTGGCTAGCGGGGCGAACACAGATACGCAGTATTTT
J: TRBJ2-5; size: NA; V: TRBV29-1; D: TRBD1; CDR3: CSVDRGLQETQYF; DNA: TGCAGCGTGGACAGGGGTCTACAAGAGACCCAGTACTTC
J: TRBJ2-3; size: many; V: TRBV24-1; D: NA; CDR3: CATSDFLAWDTQYF; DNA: TGTGCCACCAGTGACTTCCTAGCGTGGGATACGCAGTATTTT
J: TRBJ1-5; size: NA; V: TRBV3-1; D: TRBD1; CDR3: CASSQTGGNQPQHF; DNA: TGTGCCAGCAGTCAGACAGGGGGCAATCAGCCCCAGCATTTT